This TCR beta chain came from a study of T-cell reconstitution after alpha-beta-depleted transplantation in children. As regards this clonotype: Antigen: not known.

Study-level results: Expanded graft clones numbering several hundred reportedly gave rise to alpha-beta T cells about two months after transplant.

This sample's TCRbeta library carried unique molecular identifier barcodes. TCRdb reprocessed the PCR reads with MiXCR, giving one entry per CDR3 protein. Found here are roughly 400,000 distinct CDR3 sequences, roughly two fifths of them singletons; the top ten hold under 35%. Sequences were derived from PBMCs, sampled before TCRalphabeta/CD19-depleted stem cell transplant. The sequence was collected from a girl aged 2-9 years with aplastic anemia, due to receive a stem cell transplant.

The CDR3 protein is CASSSGRALETQYF. CDR3 DNA sequence: TGTGCCAGCAGTAGCGGGAGGGCCCTGGAGACCCAGTACTTC. V usage is TRBV28 and J usage is TRBJ2-5; 10 bases align to TRBD2. The germline V gene has CDR1 MDHEN and CDR2 SYDVKM. J was trimmed by 5 bases and V by 5 bases; bases with no gene match: 5. CDR3 length equals 14 residues.